This TCR beta chain is drawn from a study of blood T cell repertoires in COVID-19. Original processing notes: It was from reference gene primer amplification that nucleated cell counts were estimated. The protocol was immunoSEQ multiplex PCR, while the TCRdb copy is restricted to in-frame clones and leaves out a portion. The V and J calls and the clone size are those of that table, but D and trimming were determined from the DNA. This table holds 160,000 or so clones, about nine tenths found once. CDR1 and CDR2 (germline): SGHNT, YYREEE (reference sequence). With V trimmed by 3 bases and J by 0 bases, 2 bases remained unmatched. The CDR3 extends over 15 amino acids.

The TCR was taken from a woman between 50 and 59 years old with acute or convalescent COVID-19. The specimen was peripheral blood. V is TRBV5-4 and J is TRBJ2-3; 9 bases map to TRBD2. CDR3 sequence (DNA): TGTGCCAGCAGCTGGACTAGCGCTAGCACAGATACGCAGTATTTT. It yields the protein CASSWTSASTDTQYF. The whole variable domain, remainder taken from reference TRBV5-4 and TRBJ2-3, is ETGVTQSPTHLIKTRGQQVTLRCSSQSGHNTVSWYQQALGQGPQFIFQYYREEENGRGNFPPRFSGLQFPNYSSELNVNALELDDSALYLCASSWTSASTDTQYFGPGTRLTVL.